This T cell receptor beta chain was identified in a study of T cells after yellow fever vaccination. UMIs were added to TCR cDNA along with a universal primer site when it was made by 5'RACE template switching. TCRdb processed the 5' RACE reads anew with MiXCR; each CDR3 protein has one entry. The table shows a few hundred thousand distinct CDR3 sequences, with less than 3.5% occurring only once. Points from the study as a whole: Some clonotypes were seen in both the CD4 and the CD8 compartments. These made up a small share and likely arose from convergent recombination. Within FACS-sorted repertoires, abundant clonotypes contaminating from the bulk population could be present.

This CDR3 contains 12 residues. From germline, CDR1 is SGHRS and CDR2 YFSETQ. V dropped 4 bases and J dropped 3 bases, with 8 bases sitting between them. This clonotype was recorded at least ten times. The antigen is undetermined. This clonotype was obtained from a man aged 18-30 years who received the YFV17D yellow fever vaccine. The V call is TRBV5-1, the J call TRBJ2-7, with D perhaps TRBD1 (5 bases). The sequences come from CD4+ T cells sorted from PBMCs, collected 10 days after the yellow fever booster vaccination. This CDR3 reads CASSETVYEQYF. CDR3 DNA: TGCGCCAGCAGCGAGACAGTCTACGAGCAGTACTTC.